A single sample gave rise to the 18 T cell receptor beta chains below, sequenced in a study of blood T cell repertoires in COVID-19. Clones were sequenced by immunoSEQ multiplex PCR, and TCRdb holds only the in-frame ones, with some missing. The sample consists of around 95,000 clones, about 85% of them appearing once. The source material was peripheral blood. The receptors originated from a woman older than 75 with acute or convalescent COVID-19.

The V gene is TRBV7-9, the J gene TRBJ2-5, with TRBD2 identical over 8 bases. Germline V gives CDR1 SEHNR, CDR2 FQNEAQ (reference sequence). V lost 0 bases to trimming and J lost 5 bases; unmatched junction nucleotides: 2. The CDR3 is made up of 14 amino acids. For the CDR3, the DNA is TGTGCCAGCAGCTTAGCTCCTAGCGGGGAGACCCAGTACTTC. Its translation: CASSLAPSGETQYF.

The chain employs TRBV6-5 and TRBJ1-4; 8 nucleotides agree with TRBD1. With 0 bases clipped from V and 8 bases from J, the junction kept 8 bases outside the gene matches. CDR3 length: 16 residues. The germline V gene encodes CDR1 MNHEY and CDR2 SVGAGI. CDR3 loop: CASSYSSQGGREKLFF. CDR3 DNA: TGTGCCAGCAGTTACTCGTCACAGGGGGGACGGGAAAAACTGTTTTTT.

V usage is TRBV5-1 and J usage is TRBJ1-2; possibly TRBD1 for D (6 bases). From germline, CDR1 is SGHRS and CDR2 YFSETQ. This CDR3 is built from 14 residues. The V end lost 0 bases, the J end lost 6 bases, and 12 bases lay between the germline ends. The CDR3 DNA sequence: TGCGCCAGCAGCTTGGTACAGGGCTCGGATGGCTACACCTTC. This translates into CASSLVQGSDGYTF.

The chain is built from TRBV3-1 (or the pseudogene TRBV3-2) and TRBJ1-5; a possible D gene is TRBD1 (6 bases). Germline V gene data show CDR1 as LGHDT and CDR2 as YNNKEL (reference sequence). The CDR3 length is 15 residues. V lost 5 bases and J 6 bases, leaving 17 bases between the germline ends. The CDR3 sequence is CASSAGQHGGQPQHF. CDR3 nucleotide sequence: TGTGCCAGCAGCGCCGGACAGCATGGCGGTCAGCCCCAGCATTTT.

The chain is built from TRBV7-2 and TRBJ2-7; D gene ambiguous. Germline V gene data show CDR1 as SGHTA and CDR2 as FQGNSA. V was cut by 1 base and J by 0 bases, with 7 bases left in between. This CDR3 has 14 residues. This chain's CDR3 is CASSLDRSSYEQYF. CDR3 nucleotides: TGTGCCAGCAGCTTAGATCGCAGCTCCTACGAGCAGTACTTC.

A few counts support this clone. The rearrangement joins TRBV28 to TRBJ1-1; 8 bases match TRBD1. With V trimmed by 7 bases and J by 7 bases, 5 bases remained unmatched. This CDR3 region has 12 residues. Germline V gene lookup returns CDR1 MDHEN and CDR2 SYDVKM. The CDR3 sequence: CASKRTGSEAFF. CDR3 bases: TGTGCCAGCAAACGGACAGGGAGTGAAGCTTTCTTT. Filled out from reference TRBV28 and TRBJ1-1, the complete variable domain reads DVKVTQSSRYLVKRTGEKVFLECVQDMDHENMFWYRQDPGLGLRLIYFSYDVKMKEKGDIPEGYSVSREKKERFSLILESASTNQTSMYLCASKRTGSEAFFGQGTRLTVV.

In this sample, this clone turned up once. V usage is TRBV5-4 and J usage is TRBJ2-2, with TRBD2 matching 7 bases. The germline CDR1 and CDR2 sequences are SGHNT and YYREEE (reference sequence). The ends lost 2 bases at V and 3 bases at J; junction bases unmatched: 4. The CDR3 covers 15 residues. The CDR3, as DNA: TGTGCCAGCAGCTTTCCTAGCGGAGACACCGGGGAGCTGTTTTTT. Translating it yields CASSFPSGDTGELFF. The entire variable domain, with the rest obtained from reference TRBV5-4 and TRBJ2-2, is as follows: ETGVTQSPTHLIKTRGQQVTLRCSSQSGHNTVSWYQQALGQGPQFIFQYYREEENGRGNFPPRFSGLQFPNYSSELNVNALELDDSALYLCASSFPSGDTGELFFGEGSRLTVL.

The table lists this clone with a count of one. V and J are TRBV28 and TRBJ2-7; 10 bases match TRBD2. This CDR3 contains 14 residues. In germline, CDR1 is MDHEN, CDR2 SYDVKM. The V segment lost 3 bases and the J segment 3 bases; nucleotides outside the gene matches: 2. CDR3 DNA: TGTGCCAGCAGTTTGAGCGGGGGGGGCTACGAGCAGTACTTC. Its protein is CASSLSGGGYEQYF.

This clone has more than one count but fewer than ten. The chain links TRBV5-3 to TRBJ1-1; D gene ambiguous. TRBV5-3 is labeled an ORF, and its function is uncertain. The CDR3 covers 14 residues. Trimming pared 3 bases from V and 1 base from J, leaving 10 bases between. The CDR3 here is CARSSFTRNTEAFF. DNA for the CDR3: TGTGCCAGAAGCTCTTTCACACGGAACACTGAAGCTTTCTTT.

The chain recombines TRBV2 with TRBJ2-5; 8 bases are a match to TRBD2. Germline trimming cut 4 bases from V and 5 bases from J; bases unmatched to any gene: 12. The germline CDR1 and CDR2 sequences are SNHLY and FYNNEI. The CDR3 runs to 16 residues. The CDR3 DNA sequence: TGTGCCAGCAGTGCACGTGCCGGGGGGGGCCGGGAGACCCAGTACTTC. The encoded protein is CASSARAGGGRETQYF. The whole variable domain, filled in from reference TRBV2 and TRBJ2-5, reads EPEVTQTPSHQVTQMGQEVILRCVPISNHLYFYWYRQILGQKVEFLVSFYNNEISEKSEIFDDQFSVERPDGSNFTLKIRSTKLEDSAMYFCASSARAGGGRETQYFGPGTRLLVL.

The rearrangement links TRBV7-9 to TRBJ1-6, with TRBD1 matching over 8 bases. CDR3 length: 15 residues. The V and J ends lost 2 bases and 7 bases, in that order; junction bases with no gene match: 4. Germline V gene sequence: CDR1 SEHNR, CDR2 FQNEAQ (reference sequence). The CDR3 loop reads CASSLSAGGNSPLHF. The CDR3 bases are TGTGCCAGCAGCTTATCGGCAGGGGGCAATTCACCCCTCCACTTT.

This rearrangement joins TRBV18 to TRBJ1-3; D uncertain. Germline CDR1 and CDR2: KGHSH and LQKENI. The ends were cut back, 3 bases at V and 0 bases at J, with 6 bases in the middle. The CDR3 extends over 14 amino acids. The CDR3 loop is CASSPLSSGNTIYF. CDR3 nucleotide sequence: TGTGCCAGCTCACCCCTCTCCTCTGGAAACACCATATATTTT.

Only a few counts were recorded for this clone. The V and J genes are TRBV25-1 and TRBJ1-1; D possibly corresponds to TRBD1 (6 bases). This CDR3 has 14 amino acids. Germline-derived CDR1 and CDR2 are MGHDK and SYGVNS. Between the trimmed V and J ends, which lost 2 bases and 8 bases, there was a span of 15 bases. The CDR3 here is CASSEPGDRSEAFF. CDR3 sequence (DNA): TGTGCCAGCAGTGAACCTGGTGACAGGTCAGAAGCTTTCTTT.

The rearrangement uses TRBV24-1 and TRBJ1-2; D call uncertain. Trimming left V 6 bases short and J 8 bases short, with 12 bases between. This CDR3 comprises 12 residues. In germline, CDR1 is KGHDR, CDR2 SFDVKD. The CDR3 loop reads CATSQPSGGYTF. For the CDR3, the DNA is TGTGCCACCAGTCAGCCCTCGGGAGGCTACACCTTC.

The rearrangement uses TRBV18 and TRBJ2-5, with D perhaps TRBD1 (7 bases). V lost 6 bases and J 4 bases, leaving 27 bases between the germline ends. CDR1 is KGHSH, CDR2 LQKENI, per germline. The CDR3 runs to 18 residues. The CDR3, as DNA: TGTGCCAGCTCCAATTCCAGTCCGACAGGGAGGCATGGAGAGACCCAGTACTTC. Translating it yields CASSNSSPTGRHGETQYF.

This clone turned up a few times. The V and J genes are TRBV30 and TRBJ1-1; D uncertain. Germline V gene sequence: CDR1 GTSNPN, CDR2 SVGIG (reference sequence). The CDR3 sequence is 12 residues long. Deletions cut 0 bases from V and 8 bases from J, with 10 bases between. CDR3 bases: TGTGCCTGGAGTGTACACGGGAGAGAAGCTTTCTTT. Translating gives CAWSVHGREAFF.

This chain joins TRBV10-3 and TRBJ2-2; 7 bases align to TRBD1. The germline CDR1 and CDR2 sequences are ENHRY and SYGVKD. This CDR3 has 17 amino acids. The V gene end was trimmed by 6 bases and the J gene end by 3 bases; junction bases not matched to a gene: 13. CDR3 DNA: TGTGCCATCAGCGGCCAAAATCTGGGACAGCACACCGGGGAGCTGTTTTTT. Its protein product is CAISGQNLGQHTGELFF.

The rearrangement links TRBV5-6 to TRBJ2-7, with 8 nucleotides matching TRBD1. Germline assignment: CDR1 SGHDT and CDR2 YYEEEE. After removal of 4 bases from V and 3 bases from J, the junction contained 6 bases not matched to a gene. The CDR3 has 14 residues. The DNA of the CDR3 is TGTGCCAGCAGCCCCGACAGGGGTGGCTACGAGCAGTACTTC. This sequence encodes CASSPDRGGYEQYF.